Sequencing of this T cell receptor beta chain was carried out in a study of cytomegalovirus exposure and HLA in healthy donors. PCR used 60 Vbeta primers and 13 Jbeta primers. Sequenced by immunoSEQ multiplex PCR; TCRdb stores in-frame clones only, minus some. Among 90,000 to 120,000 clones, about 80% were seen once, and the ten largest hold about 2.5%. There are 8 residues in the CDR3. The germline V gene has CDR1 MNHNS and CDR2 SASEGT. Comment on this clone: Its antigen is not known. A junction boundary mismatches the germline segment, possibly from a read error.

Study-level results: Upon later analysis, HLA-associated TCR beta chains proved more clonally expanded than other, equally common chains. An analysis that was carried out later associated 15,000 to 20,000 TCR beta sequences with HLA alleles at 0.05 false discovery rate. Near-uniform donor sequencing depth was presumed by presence/absence analyses. Associated with cytomegalovirus, according to the listing, were 150 to 200 TCR beta chains.

This clonotype was sampled from a man aged 30 to 39 in good health and CMV-seropositive. V usage is TRBV6-1 and J usage is TRBJ1-1; D uncertain. Sequencing input: PBMCs. The CDR3 region is CAIPGHTF. The CDR3 coding sequence is TGTGCCATTCCGGGTCACACTTTT.